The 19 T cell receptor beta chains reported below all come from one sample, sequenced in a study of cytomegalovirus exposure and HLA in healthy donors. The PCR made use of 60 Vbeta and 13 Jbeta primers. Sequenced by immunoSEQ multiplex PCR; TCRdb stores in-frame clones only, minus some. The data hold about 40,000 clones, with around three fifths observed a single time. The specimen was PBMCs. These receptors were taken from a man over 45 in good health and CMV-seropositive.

CDR3 bases: TGTGCCAGCAGCTTGGGGGCGTGGGGACAGGGATACGACTATGGCTACACCTTC. Residues: CASSLGAWGQGYDYGYTF. The chain recombines TRBV5-4 with TRBJ1-2, with 9 bases lining up with TRBD1. This CDR3 is built from 18 residues. Germline V gene sequence: CDR1 SGHNT, CDR2 YYREEE (reference sequence). V lost 0 bases, J lost 3 bases, and 12 bases stayed unmatched.

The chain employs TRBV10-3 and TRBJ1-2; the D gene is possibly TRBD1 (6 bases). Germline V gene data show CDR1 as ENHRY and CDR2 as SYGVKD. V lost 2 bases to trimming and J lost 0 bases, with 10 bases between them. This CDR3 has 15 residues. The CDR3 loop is CAISEGQQSNYGYTF. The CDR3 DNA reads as TGTGCCATCAGTGAGGGACAGCAGTCTAACTATGGCTACACCTTC.

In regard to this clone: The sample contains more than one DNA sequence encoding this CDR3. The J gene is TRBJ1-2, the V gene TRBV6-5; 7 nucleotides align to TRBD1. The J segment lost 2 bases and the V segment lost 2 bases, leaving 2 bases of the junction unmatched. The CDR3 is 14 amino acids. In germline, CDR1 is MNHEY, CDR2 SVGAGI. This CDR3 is CASSYATGNYGYTF. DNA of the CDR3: TGTGCCAGCAGTTACGCGACAGGGAACTATGGCTACACCTTC.

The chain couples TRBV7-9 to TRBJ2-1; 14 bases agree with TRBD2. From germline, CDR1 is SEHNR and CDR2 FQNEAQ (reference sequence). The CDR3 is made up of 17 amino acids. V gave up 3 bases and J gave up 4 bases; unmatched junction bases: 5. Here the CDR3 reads CASSFSGTSGGYNEQFF. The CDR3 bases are TGTGCCAGCAGCTTCTCCGGGACTAGCGGGGGTTACAATGAGCAGTTCTTC.

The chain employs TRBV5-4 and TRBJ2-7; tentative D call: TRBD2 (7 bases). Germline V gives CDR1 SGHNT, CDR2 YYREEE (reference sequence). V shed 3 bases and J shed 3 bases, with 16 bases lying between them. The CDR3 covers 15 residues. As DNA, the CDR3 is TGTGCCAGCAGCTCCCGGACGGGGGGCCTCTACGAGCAGTACTTC. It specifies CASSSRTGGLYEQYF. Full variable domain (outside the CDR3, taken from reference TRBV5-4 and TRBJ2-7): ETGVTQSPTHLIKTRGQQVTLRCSSQSGHNTVSWYQQALGQGPQFIFQYYREEENGRGNFPPRFSGLQFPNYSSELNVNALELDDSALYLCASSSRTGGLYEQYFGPGTRLTVT.

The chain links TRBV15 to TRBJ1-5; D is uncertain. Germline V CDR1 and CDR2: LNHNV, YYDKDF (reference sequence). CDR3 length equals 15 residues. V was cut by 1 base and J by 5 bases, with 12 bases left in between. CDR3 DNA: TGTGCCACCAGCAGAGCGGTCCTGGAGCATCAGCCCCAGCATTTT. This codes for CATSRAVLEHQPQHF.

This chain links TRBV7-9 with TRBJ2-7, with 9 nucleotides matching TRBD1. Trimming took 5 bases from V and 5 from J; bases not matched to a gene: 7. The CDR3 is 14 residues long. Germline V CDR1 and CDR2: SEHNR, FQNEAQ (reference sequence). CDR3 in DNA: TGTGCCAGCAGCGTCGGGACAGGGTTCGACGAGCAGTACTTC. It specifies CASSVGTGFDEQYF.

The CDR3 spells CASSHRTGRVDTGELFF. CDR3 coding DNA: TGTGCCAGCAGCCACAGGACAGGGAGGGTCGACACCGGGGAGCTGTTTTTT. V gene TRBV7-2 combines with J gene TRBJ2-2; TRBD1 is a possible D gene (8 bases). The length of the CDR3 is 17 residues. Germline V lookup: CDR1 SGHTA, CDR2 FQGNSA. V was trimmed by 5 bases and J by 3 bases, leaving 19 bases between them.

The CDR3 region has the DNA TGCGCCAGCAGCCCGGGACAGGGGGAGTACGAGCAGTACTTC. The encoded protein is CASSPGQGEYEQYF. The chain joins TRBV5-1 to TRBJ2-7; 11 bases align to TRBD1. CDR3 length: 14 residues. Losses at the gene ends were 4 bases for V and 4 bases for J; bases not matched to a gene: 4. Germline V lookup: CDR1 SGHRS, CDR2 YFSETQ.

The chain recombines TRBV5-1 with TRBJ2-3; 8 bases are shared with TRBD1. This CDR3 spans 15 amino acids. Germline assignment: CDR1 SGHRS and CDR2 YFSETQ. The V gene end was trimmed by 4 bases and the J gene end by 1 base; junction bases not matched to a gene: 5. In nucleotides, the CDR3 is TGCGCCAGCAGCCTCGCGACAGGGGGCACAGATACGCAGTATTTT. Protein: CASSLATGGTDTQYF.

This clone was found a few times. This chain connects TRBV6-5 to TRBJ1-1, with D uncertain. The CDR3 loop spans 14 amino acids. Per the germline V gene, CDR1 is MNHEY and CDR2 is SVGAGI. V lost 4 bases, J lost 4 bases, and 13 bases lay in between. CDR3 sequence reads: CASSSSVGGTEAFF. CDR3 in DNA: TGTGCCAGCAGTTCTAGTGTGGGTGGCACTGAAGCTTTCTTT.

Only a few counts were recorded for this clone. The CDR3 DNA reads TGTGCCAGCAGCTTAGCAGGGGTCCTGAACACTGAAGCTTTCTTT. Translating it yields CASSLAGVLNTEAFF. The genes are TRBV7-2 and TRBJ1-1, with a weak D call TRBD1 (5 bases). Germline V gene lookup returns CDR1 SGHTA and CDR2 FQGNSA. V was pared by 0 bases and J by 0 bases, with 8 bases between. This CDR3 has 15 amino acids.

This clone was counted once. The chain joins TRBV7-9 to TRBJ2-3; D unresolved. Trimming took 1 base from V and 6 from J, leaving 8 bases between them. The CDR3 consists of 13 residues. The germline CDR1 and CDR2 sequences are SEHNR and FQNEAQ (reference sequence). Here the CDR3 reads CASSLDSADTQYF. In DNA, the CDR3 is TGTGCCAGCAGCTTAGATTCTGCGGATACGCAGTATTTT. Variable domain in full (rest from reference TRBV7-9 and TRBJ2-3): DTGVSQNPRHKITKRGQNVTFRCDPISEHNRLYWYRQTLGQGPEFLTYFQNEAQLEKSRLLSDRFSAERPKGSFSTLEIQRTEQGDSAMYLCASSLDSADTQYFGPGTRLTVL.

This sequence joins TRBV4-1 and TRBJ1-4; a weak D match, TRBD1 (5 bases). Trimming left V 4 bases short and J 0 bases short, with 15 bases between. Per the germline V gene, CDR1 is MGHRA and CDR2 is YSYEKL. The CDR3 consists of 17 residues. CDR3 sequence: CASSRLQGPSTNEKLFF. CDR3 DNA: TGCGCCAGCAGCCGCCTTCAGGGCCCCTCAACTAATGAAAAACTGTTTTTT.

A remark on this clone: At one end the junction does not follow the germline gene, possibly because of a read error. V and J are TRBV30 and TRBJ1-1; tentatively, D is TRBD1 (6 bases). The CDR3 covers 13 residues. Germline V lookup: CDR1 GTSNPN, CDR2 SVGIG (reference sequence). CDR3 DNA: TGTGCCTGGAGTGTAGCCCGGGACACTGAAACTTTCTTT. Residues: CAWSVARDTETFF.

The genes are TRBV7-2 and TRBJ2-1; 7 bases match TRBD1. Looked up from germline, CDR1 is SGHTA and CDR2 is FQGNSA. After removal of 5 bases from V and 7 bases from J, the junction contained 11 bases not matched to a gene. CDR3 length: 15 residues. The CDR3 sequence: CASSPWGTDSNEQFF. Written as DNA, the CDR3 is TGTGCCAGCAGCCCTTGGGGGACAGACTCTAATGAGCAGTTCTTC.

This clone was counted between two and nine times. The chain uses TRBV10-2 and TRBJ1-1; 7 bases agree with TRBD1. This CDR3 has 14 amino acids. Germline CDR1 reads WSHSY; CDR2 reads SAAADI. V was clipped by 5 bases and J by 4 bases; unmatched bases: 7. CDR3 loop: CASSSGTAGTEAFF. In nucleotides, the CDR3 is TGCGCCAGCAGTTCCGGGACAGCGGGCACTGAAGCTTTCTTT.

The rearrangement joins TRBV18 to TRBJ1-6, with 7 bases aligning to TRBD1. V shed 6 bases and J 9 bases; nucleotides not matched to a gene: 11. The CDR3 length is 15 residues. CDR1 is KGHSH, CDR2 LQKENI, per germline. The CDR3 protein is CASSPNRDSGSPLHF. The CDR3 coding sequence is TGTGCCAGCTCCCCTAACCGGGACAGTGGTTCACCCCTCCACTTT.

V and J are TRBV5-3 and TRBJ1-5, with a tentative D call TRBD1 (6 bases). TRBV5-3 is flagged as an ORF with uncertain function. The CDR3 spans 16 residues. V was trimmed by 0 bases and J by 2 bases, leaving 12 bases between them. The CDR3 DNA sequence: TGTGCCAGAAGCTTGGGGGGGCGTGGTGGCAATCAGCCCCAGCATTTT. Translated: CARSLGGRGGNQPQHF.